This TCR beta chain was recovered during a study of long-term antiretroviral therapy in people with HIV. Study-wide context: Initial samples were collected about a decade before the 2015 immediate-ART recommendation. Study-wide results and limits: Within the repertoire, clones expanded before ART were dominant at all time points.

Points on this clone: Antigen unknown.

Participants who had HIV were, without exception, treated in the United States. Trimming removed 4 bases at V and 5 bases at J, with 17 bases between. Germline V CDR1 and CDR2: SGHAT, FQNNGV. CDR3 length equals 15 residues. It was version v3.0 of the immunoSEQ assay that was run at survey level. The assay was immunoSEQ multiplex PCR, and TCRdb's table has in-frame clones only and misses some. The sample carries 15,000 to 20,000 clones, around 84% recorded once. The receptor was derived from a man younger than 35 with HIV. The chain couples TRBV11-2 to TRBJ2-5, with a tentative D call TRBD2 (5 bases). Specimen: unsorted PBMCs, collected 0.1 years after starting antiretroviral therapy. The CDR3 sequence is CASSSFQAASETQYF. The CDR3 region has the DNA TGTGCCAGCAGCTCGTTCCAAGCGGCGTCTGAGACCCAGTACTTC.